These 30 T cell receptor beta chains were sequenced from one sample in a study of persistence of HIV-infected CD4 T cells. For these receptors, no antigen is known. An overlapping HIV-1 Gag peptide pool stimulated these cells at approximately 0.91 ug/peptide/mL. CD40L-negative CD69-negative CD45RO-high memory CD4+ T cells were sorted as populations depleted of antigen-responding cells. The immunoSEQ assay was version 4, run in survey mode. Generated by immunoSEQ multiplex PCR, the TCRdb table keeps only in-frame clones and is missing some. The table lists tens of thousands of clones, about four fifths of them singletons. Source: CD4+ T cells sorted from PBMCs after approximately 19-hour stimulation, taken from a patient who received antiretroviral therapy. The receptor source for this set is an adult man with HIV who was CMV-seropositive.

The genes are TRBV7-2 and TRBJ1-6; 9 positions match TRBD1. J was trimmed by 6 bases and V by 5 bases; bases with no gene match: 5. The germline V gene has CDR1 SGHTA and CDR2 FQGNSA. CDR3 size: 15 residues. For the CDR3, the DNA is TGTGCCAGCAGCCCCCGGGACAGGGTTAATTCACCCCTCCACTTT. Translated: CASSPRDRVNSPLHF.

CDR3 DNA sequence: TGTGCCAGCAGCCCCCGCGATAGCGGGGGGACAGATACGCAGTATTTT. This codes for CASSPRDSGGTDTQYF. The chain employs TRBV11-3 and TRBJ2-3; TRBD2 aligns across 10 bases. CDR1 is SGHNT, CDR2 YENEEA, per germline. With 5 bases clipped from V and 3 bases from J, the junction kept 8 bases outside the gene matches. CDR3 size: 16 residues.

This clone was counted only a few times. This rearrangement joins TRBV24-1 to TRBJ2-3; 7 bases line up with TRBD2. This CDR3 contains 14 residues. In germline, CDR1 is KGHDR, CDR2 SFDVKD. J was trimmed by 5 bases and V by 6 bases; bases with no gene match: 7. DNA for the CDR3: TGTGCCACCAGTAGGGGAGGGGTGGAAGATACGCAGTATTTT. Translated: CATSRGGVEDTQYF.

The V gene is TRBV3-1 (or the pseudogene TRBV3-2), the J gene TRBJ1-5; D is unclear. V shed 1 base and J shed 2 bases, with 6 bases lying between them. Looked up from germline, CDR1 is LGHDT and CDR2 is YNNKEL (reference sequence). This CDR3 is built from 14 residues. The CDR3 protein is CASSQVSGNQPQHF. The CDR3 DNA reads TGTGCCAGCAGCCAAGTATCCGGCAATCAGCCCCAGCATTTT.

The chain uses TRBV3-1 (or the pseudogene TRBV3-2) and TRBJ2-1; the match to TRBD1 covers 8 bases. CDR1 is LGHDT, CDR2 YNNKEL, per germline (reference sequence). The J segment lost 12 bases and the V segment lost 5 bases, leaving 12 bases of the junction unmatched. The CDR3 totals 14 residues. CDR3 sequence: CASSYGQGHKGQFF. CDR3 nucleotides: TGTGCCAGCAGCTACGGACAGGGTCATAAGGGGCAGTTCTTC.

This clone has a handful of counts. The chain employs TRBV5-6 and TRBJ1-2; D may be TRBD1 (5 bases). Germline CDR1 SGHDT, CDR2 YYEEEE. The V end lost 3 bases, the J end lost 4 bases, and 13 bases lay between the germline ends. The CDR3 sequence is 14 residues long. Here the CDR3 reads CASSSTGESYGYTF. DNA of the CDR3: TGTGCCAGCAGCTCGACGGGGGAATCCTATGGCTACACCTTC.

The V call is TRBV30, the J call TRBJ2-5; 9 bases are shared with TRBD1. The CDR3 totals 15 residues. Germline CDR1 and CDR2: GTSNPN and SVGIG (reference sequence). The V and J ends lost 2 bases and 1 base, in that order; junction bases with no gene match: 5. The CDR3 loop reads CAWSSGQGPQETQYF. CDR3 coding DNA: TGTGCCTGGAGTTCGGGACAGGGTCCCCAAGAGACCCAGTACTTC.

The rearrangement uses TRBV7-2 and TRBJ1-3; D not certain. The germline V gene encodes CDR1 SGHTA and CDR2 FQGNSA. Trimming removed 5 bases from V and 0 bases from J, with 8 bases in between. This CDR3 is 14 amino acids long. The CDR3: CASSPDTSGNTIYF. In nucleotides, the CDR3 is TGTGCCAGCAGCCCTGACACCTCTGGAAACACCATATATTTT.

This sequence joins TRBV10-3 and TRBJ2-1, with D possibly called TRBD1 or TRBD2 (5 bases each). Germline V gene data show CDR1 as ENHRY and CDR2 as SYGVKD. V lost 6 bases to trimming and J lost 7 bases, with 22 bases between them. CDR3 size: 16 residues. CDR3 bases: TGTGCCATCAGCGCCCTTAACGGGGCCTACCTGAATGAGCAGTTCTTC. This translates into CAISALNGAYLNEQFF.

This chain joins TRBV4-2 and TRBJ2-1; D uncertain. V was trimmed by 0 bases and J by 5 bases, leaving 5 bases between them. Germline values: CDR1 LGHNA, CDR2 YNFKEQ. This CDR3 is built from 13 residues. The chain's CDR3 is CASSQDRDNEQFF. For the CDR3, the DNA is TGTGCCAGCAGCCAAGATCGGGACAATGAGCAGTTCTTC.

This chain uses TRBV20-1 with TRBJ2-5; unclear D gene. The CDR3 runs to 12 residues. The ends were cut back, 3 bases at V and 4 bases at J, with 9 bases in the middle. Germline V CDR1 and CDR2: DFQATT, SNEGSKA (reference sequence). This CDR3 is CSASRSLETQYF. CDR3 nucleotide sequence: TGCAGTGCTAGTAGGTCCTTAGAGACCCAGTACTTC.

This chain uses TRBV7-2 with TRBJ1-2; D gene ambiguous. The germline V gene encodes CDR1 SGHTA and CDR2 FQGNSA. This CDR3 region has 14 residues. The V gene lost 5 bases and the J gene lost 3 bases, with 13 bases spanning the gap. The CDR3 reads CASSPLASDYGYTF. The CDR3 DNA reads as TGTGCCAGCAGCCCCCTAGCGTCTGACTATGGCTACACCTTC.

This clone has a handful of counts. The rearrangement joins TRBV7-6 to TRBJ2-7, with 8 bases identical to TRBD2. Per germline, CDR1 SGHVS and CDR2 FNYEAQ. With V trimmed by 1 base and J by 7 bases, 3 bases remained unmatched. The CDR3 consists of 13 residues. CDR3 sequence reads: CASSLGIAGEQYF. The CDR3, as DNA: TGTGCCAGCAGCTTAGGGATAGCGGGAGAGCAGTACTTC.

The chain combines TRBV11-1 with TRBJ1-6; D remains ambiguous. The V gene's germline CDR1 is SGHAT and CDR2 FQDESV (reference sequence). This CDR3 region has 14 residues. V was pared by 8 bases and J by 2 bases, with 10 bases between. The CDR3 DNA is TGTGCCAGCGCTATTTCGGCCTATAATTCACCCCTCCACTTT. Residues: CASAISAYNSPLHF.

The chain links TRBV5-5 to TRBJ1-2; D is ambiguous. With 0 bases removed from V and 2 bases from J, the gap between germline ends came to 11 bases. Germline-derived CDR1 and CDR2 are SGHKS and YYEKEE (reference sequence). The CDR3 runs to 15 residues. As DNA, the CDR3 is TGTGCCAGCAGCTTGGTGGCAGACTTGAACTATGGCTACACCTTC. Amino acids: CASSLVADLNYGYTF.

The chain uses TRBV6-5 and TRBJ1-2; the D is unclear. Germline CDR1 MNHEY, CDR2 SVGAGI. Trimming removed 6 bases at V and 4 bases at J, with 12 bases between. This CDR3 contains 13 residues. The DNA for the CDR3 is TGTGCCAGCAGGCTGGATTCGGTCTATGGCTACACCTTC. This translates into CASRLDSVYGYTF.

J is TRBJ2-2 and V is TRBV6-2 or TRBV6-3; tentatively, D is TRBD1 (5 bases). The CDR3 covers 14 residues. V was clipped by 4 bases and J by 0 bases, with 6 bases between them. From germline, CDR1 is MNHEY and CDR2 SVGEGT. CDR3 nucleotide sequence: TGTGCCAGCAGTTGGACACCGAACACCGGGGAGCTGTTTTTT. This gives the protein CASSWTPNTGELFF.

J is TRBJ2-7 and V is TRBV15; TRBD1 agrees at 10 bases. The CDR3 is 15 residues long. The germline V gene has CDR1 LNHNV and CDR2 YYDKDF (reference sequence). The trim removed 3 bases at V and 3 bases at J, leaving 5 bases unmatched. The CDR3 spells CATSRTGTGVYEQYF. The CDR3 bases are TGTGCCACCAGCAGGACCGGGACAGGGGTCTACGAGCAGTACTTC.

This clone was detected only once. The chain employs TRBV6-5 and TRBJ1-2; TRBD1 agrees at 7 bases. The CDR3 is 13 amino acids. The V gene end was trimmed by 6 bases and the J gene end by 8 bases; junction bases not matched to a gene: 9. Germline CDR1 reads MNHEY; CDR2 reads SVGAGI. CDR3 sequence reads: CASSPDRVGGYTF. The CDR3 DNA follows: TGTGCCAGCAGCCCCGACAGGGTGGGCGGCTACACCTTC.

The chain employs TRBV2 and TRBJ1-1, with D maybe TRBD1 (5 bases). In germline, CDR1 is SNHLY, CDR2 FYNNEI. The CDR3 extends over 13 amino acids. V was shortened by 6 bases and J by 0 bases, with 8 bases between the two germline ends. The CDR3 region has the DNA TGTGCCAGCAGGTTGGGGCTGAACACTGAAGCTTTCTTT. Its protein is CASRLGLNTEAFF. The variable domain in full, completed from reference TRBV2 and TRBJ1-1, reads EPEVTQTPSHQVTQMGQEVILRCVPISNHLYFYWYRQILGQKVEFLVSFYNNEISEKSEIFDDQFSVERPDGSNFTLKIRSTKLEDSAMYFCASRLGLNTEAFFGQGTRLTVV.

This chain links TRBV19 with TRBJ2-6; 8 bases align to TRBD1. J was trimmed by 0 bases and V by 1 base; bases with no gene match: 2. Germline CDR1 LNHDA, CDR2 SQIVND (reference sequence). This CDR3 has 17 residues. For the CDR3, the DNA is TGTGCCAGTAGTATAGGGACAGGGTACTCTGGGGCCAACGTCCTGACTTTC. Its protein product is CASSIGTGYSGANVLTF.

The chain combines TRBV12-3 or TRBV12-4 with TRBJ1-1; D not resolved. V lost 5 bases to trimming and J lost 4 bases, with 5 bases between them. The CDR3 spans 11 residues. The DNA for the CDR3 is TGTGCCAGCAGTCAGCGCACTGAAGCTTTCTTT. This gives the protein CASSQRTEAFF.

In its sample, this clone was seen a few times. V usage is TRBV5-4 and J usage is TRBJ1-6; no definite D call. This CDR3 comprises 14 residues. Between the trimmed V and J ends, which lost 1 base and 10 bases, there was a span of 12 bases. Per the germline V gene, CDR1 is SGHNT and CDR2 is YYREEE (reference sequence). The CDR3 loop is CASSLFGVYSPLHF. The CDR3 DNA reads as TGTGCCAGCAGCTTGTTCGGGGTCTACTCACCCCTCCACTTT. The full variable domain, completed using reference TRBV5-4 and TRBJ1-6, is ETGVTQSPTHLIKTRGQQVTLRCSSQSGHNTVSWYQQALGQGPQFIFQYYREEENGRGNFPPRFSGLQFPNYSSELNVNALELDDSALYLCASSLFGVYSPLHFGNGTRLTVT.

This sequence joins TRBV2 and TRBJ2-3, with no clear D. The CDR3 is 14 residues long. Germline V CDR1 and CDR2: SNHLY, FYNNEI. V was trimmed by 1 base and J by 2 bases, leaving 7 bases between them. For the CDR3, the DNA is TGTGCCAGCAGTGAAGATCCGTTCACAGATACGCAGTATTTT. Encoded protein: CASSEDPFTDTQYF.

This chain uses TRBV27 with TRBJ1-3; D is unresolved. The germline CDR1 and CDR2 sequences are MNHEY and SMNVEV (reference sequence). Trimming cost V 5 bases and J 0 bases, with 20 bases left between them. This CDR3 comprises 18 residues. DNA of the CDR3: TGTGCCAGCAGTCCCTCTGTACGACGAAAGAGCTCTGGAAACACCATATATTTT. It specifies CASSPSVRRKSSGNTIYF.

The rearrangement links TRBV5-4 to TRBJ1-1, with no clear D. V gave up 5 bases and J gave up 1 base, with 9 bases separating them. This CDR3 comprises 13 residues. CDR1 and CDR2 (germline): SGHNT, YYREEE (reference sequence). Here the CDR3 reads CASRPEGNTEAFF. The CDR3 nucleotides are TGTGCCAGCAGACCGGAGGGGAACACTGAAGCTTTCTTT.

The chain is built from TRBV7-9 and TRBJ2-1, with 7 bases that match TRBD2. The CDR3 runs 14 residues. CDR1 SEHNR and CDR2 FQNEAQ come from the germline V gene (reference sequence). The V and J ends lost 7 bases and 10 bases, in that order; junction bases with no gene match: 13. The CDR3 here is CASTPRGGAGEQFF. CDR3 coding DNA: TGTGCCAGCACCCCTAGGGGAGGGGCAGGGGAGCAGTTCTTC. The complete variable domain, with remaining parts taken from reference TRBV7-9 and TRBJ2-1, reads DTGVSQNPRHKITKRGQNVTFRCDPISEHNRLYWYRQTLGQGPEFLTYFQNEAQLEKSRLLSDRFSAERPKGSFSTLEIQRTEQGDSAMYLCASTPRGGAGEQFFGPGTRLTVL.

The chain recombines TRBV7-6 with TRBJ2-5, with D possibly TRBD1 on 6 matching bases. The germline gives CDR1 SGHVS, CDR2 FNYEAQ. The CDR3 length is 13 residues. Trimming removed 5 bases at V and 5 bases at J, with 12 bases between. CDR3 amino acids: CASSPTGIETQYF. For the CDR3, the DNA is TGTGCCAGCAGCCCGACAGGTATTGAGACCCAGTACTTC.

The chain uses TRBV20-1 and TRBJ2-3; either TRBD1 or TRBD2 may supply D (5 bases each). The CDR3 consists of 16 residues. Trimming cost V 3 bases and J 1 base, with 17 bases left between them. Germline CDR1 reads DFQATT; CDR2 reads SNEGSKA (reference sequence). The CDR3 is CSASRDLTYGTDTQYF. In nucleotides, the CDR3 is TGCAGTGCTAGTCGGGACCTTACTTATGGCACAGATACGCAGTATTTT.

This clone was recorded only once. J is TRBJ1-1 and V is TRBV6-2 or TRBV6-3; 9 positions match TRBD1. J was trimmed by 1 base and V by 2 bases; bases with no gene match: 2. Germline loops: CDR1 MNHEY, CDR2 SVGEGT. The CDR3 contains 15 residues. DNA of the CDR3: TGTGCCAGCAGTTACACAGGGGGCTGGAACACTGAAGCTTTCTTT. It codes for CASSYTGGWNTEAFF.